This T cell receptor (beta chain) was sequenced in a study of OX40 agonist ivuxolimab in advanced cancers. Study-level background: Among those enrolled, mean age was about 60 years (range about 23 to 79) and about 79% were male.

CDR1 and CDR2 from the germline V gene are SGHNT and YYREEE (reference sequence). V was trimmed by 3 bases and J by 1 base, leaving 10 bases between them. The CDR3 is 14 amino acids. Autoimmune disease history or systemic immunosuppression disqualified patients. Method: immunoSEQ multiplex PCR; TCRdb's copy keeps in-frame clones and lacks some. This sample has 60,000 to 85,000 clones, with 75% to 90% found just once. This sample comprised CD4+ or CD8+ T cells sorted from blood, obtained in a trial of the OX40 agonist ivuxolimab. V and J are TRBV5-4 and TRBJ1-1; D unresolved. The source is an adult with an advanced solid tumor such as melanoma, head and neck, liver or kidney cancer. The CDR3 DNA follows: TGTGCCAGCAGCTCGGTATGGGGGAACACTGAAGCTTTCTTT. Protein product: CASSSVWGNTEAFF.